A selection of T cell receptor beta chains follows, all from one sample in a study of blood T cells in healthy people across ages. TCRdb recomputed calls from the 5' RACE reads with MiXCR, one row per CDR3 protein. Of around 1,100,000 distinct CDR3 sequences in the sample, roughly two fifths were seen once. The sequenced sample was blood. These receptors originate from a man between 18 and 35 years old in good health. The CDR3 runs from the conserved cysteine through the conserved F or W. Fields, in order: D gene, clone size, J gene, V gene, CDR3 DNA, CDR3 protein. A D gene is named only where the DNA matches it firmly. Only part of the rows carry a size: once, few, many, or a class if the clone is expanded.

d_gene: -; abundance: -; j_gene: TRBJ2-1; v_gene: TRBV4-3; CDR3nt: TGCGCCAGCAGCCAAGTCCCCGAAGATGAGCAGTTCTTC; CDR3aa: CASSQVPEDEQFF
d_gene: -; abundance: -; j_gene: TRBJ1-1; v_gene: TRBV6-5; CDR3nt: TGTGCCAGCAGAACCGGACAGTTGGACACTGAAGCTTTCTTT; CDR3aa: CASRTGQLDTEAFF
d_gene: -; abundance: -; j_gene: TRBJ2-2; v_gene: TRBV18; CDR3nt: TGTGCCAGCTCACAGGGATCCGGGGAGCTGTTTTTT; CDR3aa: CASSQGSGELFF
d_gene: -; abundance: few; j_gene: TRBJ1-1; v_gene: TRBV6-5; CDR3nt: TGTGCCAGCACGGAAACAACTATGAACACTGAAGCTTTCTTT; CDR3aa: CASTETTMNTEAFF
d_gene: TRBD2; abundance: -; j_gene: TRBJ2-5; v_gene: TRBV6-2/TRBV6-3; CDR3nt: TGTGCCAGCAGTGGCCTAGCGGAGGAAGAGACCCAGTACTTC; CDR3aa: CASSGLAEEETQYF
d_gene: -; abundance: -; j_gene: TRBJ2-2; v_gene: TRBV27; CDR3nt: TGTGCCAGCAGTTTTGGGTCCTGGACCGGGGAGCTGTTTTTT; CDR3aa: CASSFGSWTGELFF
d_gene: -; abundance: -; j_gene: TRBJ2-3; v_gene: TRBV5-1; CDR3nt: TGCGCCAGCAGCTTGGACCAGGGGGGCGGCACAGATACGCAGTATTTT; CDR3aa: CASSLDQGGGTDTQYF
d_gene: TRBD2; abundance: -; j_gene: TRBJ2-7; v_gene: TRBV6-1; CDR3nt: TGTGCCAGCACGAAAACTAGCGGGGGGTCCTACGAGCAGTACTTC; CDR3aa: CASTKTSGGSYEQYF
d_gene: TRBD1; abundance: -; j_gene: TRBJ2-2; v_gene: TRBV10-3; CDR3nt: TGTGCCATCGGACAGGGGGTCGGGGAGCTGTTTTTT; CDR3aa: CAIGQGVGELFF
d_gene: -; abundance: -; j_gene: TRBJ2-7; v_gene: TRBV10-3; CDR3nt: TGTGCCATCAGTGACCCAACCTTTGGGATTACGTACGAGCAGTACTTC; CDR3aa: CAISDPTFGITYEQYF
d_gene: -; abundance: -; j_gene: TRBJ2-1; v_gene: TRBV7-9; CDR3nt: TGTGCCAGCAGCTTACGGGACACCACAGATGAGCAGTTCTTC; CDR3aa: CASSLRDTTDEQFF
d_gene: -; abundance: -; j_gene: TRBJ1-5; v_gene: TRBV4-1; CDR3nt: TGCGCCAGCAGCCAAGATCTCCTTCTCAATCAGCCCCAGCATTTT; CDR3aa: CASSQDLLLNQPQHF
d_gene: TRBD1; abundance: -; j_gene: TRBJ1-2; v_gene: TRBV12-3/TRBV12-4; CDR3nt: TGTGCCAGCAGTCCCGGGACAGGGCACGGGGGCTACACCTTC; CDR3aa: CASSPGTGHGGYTF
d_gene: -; abundance: -; j_gene: TRBJ1-1; v_gene: TRBV20-1; CDR3nt: TGCAGTGCTAGAGATCCCCTAATGGACACTGAAGCTTTCTTT; CDR3aa: CSARDPLMDTEAFF
d_gene: -; abundance: -; j_gene: TRBJ1-5; v_gene: TRBV4-3; CDR3nt: TGCGCCAGCAGCCAAGATGACGAGACAGAGAATCAGCCCCAGCATTTT; CDR3aa: CASSQDDETENQPQHF
d_gene: -; abundance: few; j_gene: TRBJ2-1; v_gene: TRBV9; CDR3nt: TGTGCCAGCAGCCACCGAGCATGGAATGAGCAGTTCTTC; CDR3aa: CASSHRAWNEQFF
d_gene: -; abundance: -; j_gene: TRBJ1-4; v_gene: TRBV12-3/TRBV12-4; CDR3nt: TGTGCCAGCAGTTTAGATCCGGCAGGGACAAATGAAAAACTGTTTTTT; CDR3aa: CASSLDPAGTNEKLFF
d_gene: TRBD1; abundance: once; j_gene: TRBJ1-5; v_gene: TRBV7-9; CDR3nt: TGTGCCAGCAGCTTAGCGCGCAGGGGGCGGCGGGAGTTCAATCAGCCCCAGCATTTT; CDR3aa: CASSLARRGRREFNQPQHF
d_gene: -; abundance: -; j_gene: TRBJ1-5; v_gene: TRBV15; CDR3nt: TGTGCCACCAGGAAGGACAGAGTTAATCAGCCCCAGCATTTT; CDR3aa: CATRKDRVNQPQHF
d_gene: TRBD2; abundance: few; j_gene: TRBJ2-5; v_gene: TRBV15; CDR3nt: TGTGCCACCAGCAGAGTGCTAGCGGGGGAATCAGAGACCCAGTACTTC; CDR3aa: CATSRVLAGESETQYF
d_gene: TRBD1; abundance: -; j_gene: TRBJ2-3; v_gene: TRBV6-5; CDR3nt: TGTGCCAGCAAGGAAAGACAGGGTTGGACAGATACGCAGTATTTT; CDR3aa: CASKERQGWTDTQYF
d_gene: -; abundance: -; j_gene: TRBJ2-1; v_gene: TRBV6-5; CDR3nt: TGTGCCAGCAGTTACTCTCCGACAGCCAGTGAGCAGTTCTTC; CDR3aa: CASSYSPTASEQFF
d_gene: -; abundance: -; j_gene: TRBJ2-1; v_gene: TRBV9; CDR3nt: TGTGCCAGCAGCTTGGTGGACAGGGGTCTAGCGGGAGCAAATGAGCAGTTCTTC; CDR3aa: CASSLVDRGLAGANEQFF
d_gene: -; abundance: few; j_gene: TRBJ2-5; v_gene: TRBV5-1; CDR3nt: TGCGCCAGCAGCTTGCTGGCTATATACCAAGAGACCCAGTACTTC; CDR3aa: CASSLLAIYQETQYF
d_gene: -; abundance: -; j_gene: TRBJ2-1; v_gene: TRBV27; CDR3nt: TGTGCCCGCAGACCAGCGGGTTCTTCCTACAATGAGCAGTTCTTC; CDR3aa: CARRPAGSSYNEQFF
d_gene: TRBD1; abundance: -; j_gene: TRBJ2-3; v_gene: TRBV5-1; CDR3nt: TGCGCCAGCAGCTCCCGGGACAGGGTGAGGGATACGCAGTATTTT; CDR3aa: CASSSRDRVRDTQYF
d_gene: -; abundance: few; j_gene: TRBJ2-7; v_gene: TRBV14; CDR3nt: TGTGCCAGCAGCCAACAGTTGGCCCCCTCCTACGAGCAGTACTTC; CDR3aa: CASSQQLAPSYEQYF
d_gene: -; abundance: -; j_gene: TRBJ2-1; v_gene: TRBV5-1; CDR3nt: TGCGCCAGCAGCTTGGTCGAGGATGAGCAGTTCTTC; CDR3aa: CASSLVEDEQFF
d_gene: -; abundance: -; j_gene: TRBJ1-2; v_gene: TRBV5-6; CDR3nt: TGTGCCAGCAGCTTGGAGCAGGGGCTTAGGGGCTACACCTTC; CDR3aa: CASSLEQGLRGYTF
d_gene: -; abundance: few; j_gene: TRBJ1-1; v_gene: TRBV7-2; CDR3nt: TGTGCCAGCAGTCCAGGGGACCGGAACACTGAAGCTTTCTTT; CDR3aa: CASSPGDRNTEAFF
d_gene: -; abundance: -; j_gene: TRBJ2-2; v_gene: TRBV7-9; CDR3nt: TGTGCCAGCAGCTTAGTCGGCCTCTCCACCGGGGAGCTGTTTTTT; CDR3aa: CASSLVGLSTGELFF
d_gene: -; abundance: -; j_gene: TRBJ2-2; v_gene: TRBV20-1; CDR3nt: TGCAGTGCTAGTGAGGCAGACACCGGGGAGCTGTTTTTT; CDR3aa: CSASEADTGELFF
d_gene: TRBD1; abundance: -; j_gene: TRBJ1-5; v_gene: TRBV19; CDR3nt: TGTGCCAGTATTACAGGGGGCTCGCGCAATCAGCCCCAGCATTTT; CDR3aa: CASITGGSRNQPQHF
d_gene: -; abundance: -; j_gene: TRBJ1-1; v_gene: TRBV6-2/TRBV6-3; CDR3nt: TGTGCCAGGAATTATGGGGGACGGAACACTGAAGCTTTCTTT; CDR3aa: CARNYGGRNTEAFF
d_gene: -; abundance: few; j_gene: TRBJ2-7; v_gene: TRBV20-1; CDR3nt: TGCAGTGCCCCAGACCGCACAAGGGCCTACGAGCAGTACTTC; CDR3aa: CSAPDRTRAYEQYF
d_gene: -; abundance: few; j_gene: TRBJ2-5; v_gene: TRBV7-9; CDR3nt: TGTGCCAGCAGCCCGGGACACTATCAAGAGACCCAGTACTTC; CDR3aa: CASSPGHYQETQYF
d_gene: -; abundance: -; j_gene: TRBJ2-3; v_gene: TRBV20-1; CDR3nt: TGCAGTGCTATCTCAGGGAGCTCCGAATCAGATACGCAGTATTTT; CDR3aa: CSAISGSSESDTQYF
d_gene: -; abundance: -; j_gene: TRBJ2-1; v_gene: TRBV12-5; CDR3nt: TGTGCTAGTGGCCGCAGGGATAGCTCCTACAATGAGCAGTTCTTC; CDR3aa: CASGRRDSSYNEQFF
d_gene: TRBD2; abundance: many; j_gene: TRBJ2-1; v_gene: TRBV7-2; CDR3nt: TGTGCCAGCAGCCCCCATTACCTACTAGCGGGATACAATGAGCAGTTCTTC; CDR3aa: CASSPHYLLAGYNEQFF
d_gene: -; abundance: few; j_gene: TRBJ2-7; v_gene: TRBV12-3/TRBV12-4; CDR3nt: TGTGCCAGCAGTCCCAGTCGGGTACTTCGACTCTACAATGAGCAGTACTTC; CDR3aa: CASSPSRVLRLYNEQYF
d_gene: -; abundance: -; j_gene: TRBJ2-1; v_gene: TRBV12-3/TRBV12-4; CDR3nt: TGTGCCAGCAGTTCCTGGGGCGGGTTTTCACAGTTCTTC; CDR3aa: CASSSWGGFSQFF
d_gene: -; abundance: few; j_gene: TRBJ1-2; v_gene: TRBV27; CDR3nt: TGTGCCAGCAGCCCCGGACGGCTTCATGGCTACACCTTC; CDR3aa: CASSPGRLHGYTF
d_gene: -; abundance: -; j_gene: TRBJ1-6; v_gene: TRBV7-8; CDR3nt: TGTGCCAGCAGCTTAGGAACGCAGGGATCCGATAATTCACCCCTCCACTTT; CDR3aa: CASSLGTQGSDNSPLHF
d_gene: -; abundance: -; j_gene: TRBJ2-1; v_gene: TRBV3-1; CDR3nt: TGTGCCAGCAGCCCTCCGACCGGATTCTCCTGCAATGAGCAGTTCTTC; CDR3aa: CASSPPTGFSCNEQFF
d_gene: TRBD1; abundance: few; j_gene: TRBJ2-3; v_gene: TRBV10-3; CDR3nt: TGTGCCATCAGTGAGGCTGACAGGGTCGGTCTCTGGTATTTT; CDR3aa: CAISEADRVGLWYF
d_gene: -; abundance: -; j_gene: TRBJ2-2; v_gene: TRBV5-5; CDR3nt: TGTGCCAGCAGCGGGTCAGCGAACACCGGGGAGCTGTTTTTT; CDR3aa: CASSGSANTGELFF
d_gene: -; abundance: -; j_gene: TRBJ2-2; v_gene: TRBV7-2; CDR3nt: TGTGCCAGCAGCAAGAGACCAGGCACCGGGGAGCTGTTTTTT; CDR3aa: CASSKRPGTGELFF
d_gene: -; abundance: -; j_gene: TRBJ2-1; v_gene: TRBV6-2/TRBV6-3; CDR3nt: TGTGCCAGCAGTTGGGGTCAGAGTGAGCAGTTCTTC; CDR3aa: CASSWGQSEQFF
d_gene: -; abundance: few; j_gene: TRBJ2-4; v_gene: TRBV27; CDR3nt: TGTGCCAGCAGTTTATCGAAGCTAGCCAAAAACATTCAGTACTTC; CDR3aa: CASSLSKLAKNIQYF
d_gene: -; abundance: -; j_gene: TRBJ2-3; v_gene: TRBV29-1; CDR3nt: TGCAGCGTGGCCGGCCCTACCCCGCTCACAGATACGCAGTATTTT; CDR3aa: CSVAGPTPLTDTQYF
d_gene: TRBD1; abundance: -; j_gene: TRBJ2-3; v_gene: TRBV9; CDR3nt: TGTGCCAGCACGAGGGGGCCCGTCACAGATACGCAGTATTTT; CDR3aa: CASTRGPVTDTQYF
d_gene: -; abundance: -; j_gene: TRBJ1-5; v_gene: TRBV7-9; CDR3nt: TGTGCCAGCAGCTTGGGCAGGGGAGTTGGCAATCAGCCCCAGCATTTT; CDR3aa: CASSLGRGVGNQPQHF
d_gene: -; abundance: few; j_gene: TRBJ1-5; v_gene: TRBV20-1; CDR3nt: TGCAGTGAAGGTCAGGTCCGTAGACATAGCAATCAGCCCCAGCATTTT; CDR3aa: CSEGQVRRHSNQPQHF
d_gene: TRBD1; abundance: -; j_gene: TRBJ1-6; v_gene: TRBV4-1; CDR3nt: TGCGCCAGCAGCCAAGTAGCAGGGGGGGATTCACCCCTCCACTTT; CDR3aa: CASSQVAGGDSPLHF